The 5 T cell receptor beta chains reported below all come from one sample, sequenced in a study of CD4+ T cells in melanoma. The protocol was immunoSEQ multiplex PCR, while the TCRdb copy is restricted to in-frame clones and leaves out a portion. The sample records 90,000 to 130,000 clones, around 93% being singletons. The sequencing sample was made of peripheral blood. The receptors were sampled from a human donor with melanoma.

This chain links TRBV9 with TRBJ2-1; D not resolved. The V end lost 0 bases, the J end lost 3 bases, and 10 bases lay between the germline ends. This CDR3 region has 15 residues. CDR1 is SGDLS and CDR2 is YYNGEE in the germline V gene. This CDR3 reads CASSVGQAFYNEQFF. DNA for the CDR3: TGTGCCAGCAGCGTAGGGCAGGCGTTCTACAATGAGCAGTTCTTC.

The table lists this clone with a count of one. One end of the junction is discordant with germline, which a read error may explain. CDR3 region: CASSQDRGRGEKLFF. The CDR3 bases are TGCGCCAGCAGCCAAGATCGAGGGAGGGGTGAAAAACTGTTTTTT. The chain employs TRBV7-2 and TRBJ1-4, with TRBD1 as a possible D gene (5 bases). Looked up from germline, CDR1 is SGHTA and CDR2 is FQGNSA. The CDR3 spans 15 residues.

The CDR3 reads CASSETAPGANVLTF. The CDR3, as DNA: TGTGCCAGCAGTGAGACAGCCCCCGGGGCCAACGTCCTGACTTTC. The V and J genes are TRBV6-4 and TRBJ2-6, with a tentative D call TRBD1 (5 bases). Trimming left V 3 bases short and J 4 bases short, with 10 bases between. Germline lookup yields CDR1 MRHNA and CDR2 SNTAGT. The CDR3 is 15 residues long.

The genes are TRBV19 and TRBJ2-3; 7 bases fit TRBD2. Germline CDR1 reads LNHDA; CDR2 reads SQIVND (reference sequence). The CDR3 spans 11 residues. The trim removed 8 bases at V and 5 bases at J, leaving 1 base unmatched. CDR3 loop: CASGGGDTQYF. The CDR3 bases are TGTGCCAGTGGGGGGGGAGATACGCAGTATTTT.

The chain employs TRBV21-1 and TRBJ2-5; the D call in the table, TRBD1, was not verified against the DNA. TRBV21-1 is a documented pseudogene. The CDR3 contains 18 residues. DNA for the CDR3: TGTGCCAGCACGGCCCCCCAGCAAGGGGGCTACCTCCAAGAGACCCAGTACTTC. Translating gives CASTAPQQGGYLQETQYF.